The 30 T cell receptor beta chains listed next were all sequenced from one sample in a study of Ad26.COV2.S vaccination and SARS-CoV-2 variants. Treatment indicated: 15 to 20 received Ad26.COV2.S at low or high dose, single or two shots; roughly five received placebo; per-sample allocation not given. Day 63 after the first vaccine or placebo injection was the time point for sampling. Sequencing used immunoSEQ multiplex PCR; TCRdb keeps in-frame clones, though not all of them. The sample has approximately 400,000 clones; about four fifths are singletons. The sample here was peripheral blood, taken in a trial of Ad26.COV2.S vaccine versus placebo. The source is a person aged 18 to 65 who received the Ad26.COV2.S COVID-19 vaccine or a placebo.

The chain uses TRBV29-1 and TRBJ2-1, with 9 bases fitting TRBD2. The CDR3 contains 13 residues. Per germline, CDR1 SQVTM and CDR2 ANQGSEA. J lost 7 bases, V lost 8 bases, and 9 bases had no gene match. In nucleotides, the CDR3 is TGCAGCTCCCGATTAGCGGGGGTGAATGAGCAGTTCTTC. Its translation: CSSRLAGVNEQFF.

CDR3 in amino acids: CASSPRTANYGYTF. The CDR3 region has the DNA TGTGCCAGCAGCCCCAGGACAGCTAACTATGGCTACACCTTC. The chain links TRBV9 to TRBJ1-2; possible D gene TRBD1, 6 bases. In germline, CDR1 is SGDLS, CDR2 YYNGEE. CDR3 length equals 14 residues. V was pared by 4 bases and J by 0 bases, with 10 bases between.

The CDR3 nucleotides read TGTGCCAGCAGTGACCACGTAGCGGGAGGGAATGAGCAGTTCTTC. Amino acid sequence: CASSDHVAGGNEQFF. The chain is built from TRBV6-4 and TRBJ2-1; TRBD2 aligns across 11 bases. This CDR3 region has 15 residues. After removal of 2 bases from V and 7 bases from J, the junction contained 4 bases not matched to a gene. Germline CDR1 and CDR2: MRHNA and SNTAGT.

The V gene is TRBV6-5, the J gene TRBJ2-7, with 8 nucleotides matching TRBD2. The CDR3 sequence is 15 residues long. After removal of 6 bases from V and 2 bases from J, the junction contained 9 bases not matched to a gene. CDR1 and CDR2 (germline): MNHEY, SVGAGI. Here the CDR3 reads CASRGLGAGAYEQYF. The DNA of the CDR3 is TGTGCCAGCAGGGGATTGGGAGCGGGGGCCTACGAGCAGTACTTC.

This rearrangement joins TRBV28 to TRBJ1-2, with D possibly TRBD1 on 6 matching bases. Trimming stripped 5 bases from V and 4 bases from J, with 14 bases between. The CDR3 runs to 14 residues. Germline assignment: CDR1 MDHEN and CDR2 SYDVKM. CDR3 protein: CASSPRRGSYGYTF. DNA of the CDR3: TGTGCCAGCAGTCCGCGGAGGGGGAGCTATGGCTACACCTTC.

The J gene is TRBJ1-2, the V gene TRBV19; D unresolved. Germline V gives CDR1 LNHDA, CDR2 SQIVND (reference sequence). The CDR3 loop spans 14 amino acids. V lost 0 bases to trimming and J lost 6 bases, with 11 bases between them. DNA for the CDR3: TGTGCCAGTAGTATAGATAAAACCCAACATGGCTACACCTTC. It is translated as CASSIDKTQHGYTF.

This clone was detected only once. The chain uses TRBV6-5 and TRBJ2-7; tentatively, D is TRBD2 (6 bases). The CDR3 consists of 15 residues. V was shortened by 4 bases and J by 2 bases, with 15 bases between the two germline ends. The germline CDR1 and CDR2 sequences are MNHEY and SVGAGI. CDR3 sequence (DNA): TGTGCCAGCAGTTCGAGGGACTGGTGGACCTACGAGCAGTACTTC. As protein: CASSSRDWWTYEQYF.

The chain has TRBV12-3 or TRBV12-4 and TRBJ1-1, with no clear D. This CDR3 has 13 amino acids. The germline V and J ends were trimmed by 3 bases and 0 bases, with 5 bases remaining between them. In nucleotides, the CDR3 is TGTGCCAGCAGTTTCTACATGAACACTGAAGCTTTCTTT. Translated: CASSFYMNTEAFF.

This clone was detected only a few times. The CDR3 nucleotides read TGTGCCAGCAGTAGGGGTCTCTCGGACGGCTACACCTTC. Translated: CASSRGLSDGYTF. V is TRBV6-5 and J is TRBJ1-2, with D possibly TRBD1 on 5 matching bases. This CDR3 has 13 amino acids. CDR1 is MNHEY and CDR2 is SVGAGI in the germline V gene. Trimming shortened V by 5 bases and J by 8 bases, and 15 bases separated the two germline ends.

The chain employs TRBV18 and TRBJ2-2, with a weak D call TRBD1 (5 bases). The CDR3 contains 14 residues. Germline V gene sequence: CDR1 KGHSH, CDR2 LQKENI. Trimming removed 2 bases from V and 5 bases from J, with 9 bases in between. CDR3 loop: CASSPGRQTGELFF. CDR3 coding DNA: TGTGCCAGCTCACCAGGTAGACAGACCGGGGAGCTGTTTTTT.

This rearrangement joins TRBV9 to TRBJ2-6, with TRBD1 identical over 8 bases. The CDR3 loop spans 18 amino acids. Unmatched junction bases numbered 7, after V lost 1 base and J lost 1 base. Germline V gene data show CDR1 as SGDLS and CDR2 as YYNGEE. Here the CDR3 DNA reads TGTGCCAGCAGCGTATACGGACAGGGCGCTTCTGGGGCCAACGTCCTGACTTTC. It codes for CASSVYGQGASGANVLTF. Full variable domain (rest looked up from reference TRBV9 and TRBJ2-6): DSGVTQTPKHLITATGQRVTLRCSPRSGDLSVYWYQQSLDQGLQFLIQYYNGEERAKGNILERFSAQQFPDLHSELNLSSLELGDSALYFCASSVYGQGASGANVLTFGAGSRLTVL.

V is TRBV19 and J is TRBJ2-7; D call uncertain. The CDR3 length is 15 residues. Trimming took 5 bases from V and 7 from J, leaving 21 bases between them. Germline CDR1 is LNHDA and CDR2 is SQIVND (reference sequence). The CDR3 loop is CASSLTRGPVGEQYF. In DNA form, the CDR3 reads TGTGCCAGTAGTCTCACCCGTGGCCCCGTGGGGGAGCAGTACTTC.

The rearrangement uses TRBV15 and TRBJ2-7, with a possible D match to TRBD2 (6 bases). The CDR3 sequence is 16 residues long. Trimming cost V 1 base and J 2 bases, with 15 bases left between them. CDR1 and CDR2 (germline): LNHNV, YYDKDF (reference sequence). CDR3 amino acids: CATSRGDPRRAYEQYF. The CDR3 coding sequence is TGTGCCACCAGCAGAGGGGATCCTCGGAGGGCCTACGAGCAGTACTTC. Variable domain in full (rest from reference TRBV15 and TRBJ2-7): DAMVIQNPRYQVTQFGKPVTLSCSQTLNHNVMYWYQQKSSQAPKLLFHYYDKDFNNEADTPDNFQSRRPNTSFCFLDIRSPGLGDTAMYLCATSRGDPRRAYEQYFGPGTRLTVT.

This clone was detected only a few times. The chain carries TRBV7-2 and TRBJ2-3; unclear D gene. Germline V gene sequence: CDR1 SGHTA, CDR2 FQGNSA. V was clipped by 2 bases and J by 2 bases, with 11 bases between them. The CDR3 is made up of 15 amino acids. CDR3 amino acids: CASSLQATSTDTQYF. The DNA for the CDR3 is TGTGCCAGCAGCTTACAGGCTACTTCCACAGATACGCAGTATTTT.

The V call is TRBV4-1, the J call TRBJ2-7; either TRBD1 or TRBD2 may fit D (6 bases each). The V end was cut by 1 base, the J end by 3 bases, with 10 bases between. CDR3 size: 14 residues. CDR1 is MGHRA, CDR2 YSYEKL, per germline. In DNA form, the CDR3 reads TGCGCCAGCAGCCAAGGGGGGGCAGGCTACGAGCAGTACTTC. This encodes CASSQGGAGYEQYF.

The chain couples TRBV11-3 to TRBJ2-3; D assignment may be TRBD1 or TRBD2 (5 bases each). Trimming removed 5 bases from V and 6 bases from J, with 12 bases in between. Germline assignment: CDR1 SGHNT and CDR2 YENEEA. The CDR3 consists of 13 residues. CDR3 protein: CASSLSGGDTQYF. The CDR3 DNA sequence: TGTGCCAGCAGCCTAAGTGGGGGTGATACGCAGTATTTT.

This sequence joins TRBV5-5 and TRBJ1-5, with 7 bases that match TRBD1. Germline lookup yields CDR1 SGHKS and CDR2 YYEKEE (reference sequence). The CDR3 totals 14 residues. Trimming removed 1 base from V and 4 bases from J; junction bases left unmatched: 2. CDR3 DNA: TGTGCCAGCAGCTTGCAGGGGGGGAATCAGCCCCAGCATTTT. Protein: CASSLQGGNQPQHF.

The chain links TRBV6-6 to TRBJ1-2; weak D call: TRBD1 (6 bases). CDR3 length: 15 residues. Germline values: CDR1 MNHNY, CDR2 SVGAGI (reference sequence). The V and J ends lost 0 bases and 10 bases respectively, with 18 bases between them. The CDR3 protein is CASSYSRGEGYDYTF. As DNA, the CDR3 is TGTGCCAGCAGTTACTCGAGGGGGGAAGGCTACGACTACACCTTC.

The chain employs TRBV6-5 and TRBJ1-3; 7 bases agree with TRBD1. The CDR3 is 15 amino acids. J was trimmed by 0 bases and V by 6 bases; bases with no gene match: 5. Looked up from germline, CDR1 is MNHEY and CDR2 is SVGAGI. Here the CDR3 DNA reads TGTGCCAGCAGCCGGGACAGATTCTCTGGAAACACCATATATTTT. This gives the protein CASSRDRFSGNTIYF.

This clone was seen once. The V and J genes are TRBV14 and TRBJ1-1; TRBD1 might be the D (6 bases). This CDR3 comprises 15 residues. Per germline, CDR1 SGHDN and CDR2 FVKESK. V gave up 3 bases and J gave up 1 base, with 12 bases separating them. The CDR3, as DNA: TGTGCCAGCAGCCACTTGACAGGATCGAACACTGAAGCTTTCTTT. Translated, it gives CASSHLTGSNTEAFF.

The rearrangement links TRBV7-9 to TRBJ1-6; possibly TRBD1 for D (6 bases). V gave up 0 bases and J gave up 9 bases, with 15 bases separating them. This CDR3 comprises 16 residues. Germline loops: CDR1 SEHNR, CDR2 FQNEAQ (reference sequence). The CDR3 DNA reads as TGTGCCAGCAGCTTAGCTTCAGGGGTGTTAACTTCACCCCTCCACTTT. This encodes CASSLASGVLTSPLHF.

The chain is built from TRBV19 and TRBJ2-6; the D gene is possibly TRBD2 (6 bases). Trimming shortened V by 6 bases and J by 0 bases, and 9 bases separated the two germline ends. Germline values: CDR1 LNHDA, CDR2 SQIVND (reference sequence). This CDR3 has 15 amino acids. The chain's CDR3 is CASSSRDSGANVLTF. The CDR3, as DNA: TGTGCCAGTAGCTCGCGGGACTCTGGGGCCAACGTCCTGACTTTC.

The chain carries TRBV15 and TRBJ2-7, with TRBD2 matching 8 bases. The CDR3 is made up of 13 amino acids. From germline, CDR1 is LNHNV and CDR2 YYDKDF (reference sequence). J lost 4 bases, V lost 3 bases, and 2 bases had no gene match. The CDR3 nucleotides read TGTGCCACCAGCAGCGGGGGGGAATACGAGCAGTACTTC. As protein: CATSSGGEYEQYF.

The chain combines TRBV7-6 with TRBJ1-1; D is possibly TRBD1 (5 bases). This CDR3 comprises 14 residues. CDR1 is SGHVS and CDR2 is FNYEAQ in the germline V gene. V was pared by 3 bases and J by 1 base, with 9 bases between. CDR3 residues: CASSFQGGNTEAFF. CDR3 DNA: TGTGCCAGCAGCTTCCAGGGTGGGAACACTGAAGCTTTCTTT.

The gene calls are TRBV5-4 and TRBJ1-5; no reliable D call. In germline, CDR1 is SGHNT, CDR2 YYREEE (reference sequence). The V gene lost 0 bases and the J gene lost 5 bases, with 9 bases spanning the gap. The length of the CDR3 is 14 residues. The CDR3 DNA reads TGTGCCAGCAGCTTGGGGATCAGTGATCAGCCCCAGCATTTT. It specifies CASSLGISDQPQHF.

This chain connects TRBV19 to TRBJ1-2, with D uncertain. The CDR3 is made up of 15 amino acids. V lost 2 bases and J 7 bases, leaving 17 bases between the germline ends. The germline V gene encodes CDR1 LNHDA and CDR2 SQIVND (reference sequence). The CDR3 nucleotides read TGTGCCAGTAGTATATCGAGTGTGCCAGCGGGTGGCTACACCTTC. Protein: CASSISSVPAGGYTF.

V is TRBV4-3 and J is TRBJ1-6; D is unclear. The CDR3 totals 15 residues. The V end was cut by 3 bases, the J end by 10 bases, with 16 bases between. The germline V gene encodes CDR1 LGHNA and CDR2 YSLEER. CDR3 protein: CASSQKTQGGSPLHF. The CDR3 DNA reads as TGCGCCAGCAGCCAGAAGACCCAAGGAGGGTCACCCCTCCACTTT.

The chain employs TRBV9 and TRBJ1-2; unclear D gene. In germline, CDR1 is SGDLS, CDR2 YYNGEE. This CDR3 has 14 residues. Deletions cut 4 bases from V and 3 bases from J, with 13 bases between. CDR3 protein: CASSFSKLDYGYTF. DNA for the CDR3: TGTGCCAGCAGCTTTTCGAAATTGGACTATGGCTACACCTTC.

The chain links TRBV6-5 to TRBJ1-1, with 7 bases fitting TRBD1. V gave up 11 bases and J gave up 3 bases; unmatched junction bases: 9. The CDR3 loop spans 13 amino acids. Germline V lookup: CDR1 MNHEY, CDR2 SVGAGI. CDR3 bases: TGTGCCTCCCAGGGACAGCTTTACACTGAAGCTTTCTTT. Translation gives CASQGQLYTEAFF.

This clone was recorded a few times. CDR3 sequence (DNA): TGTGCCAGCAGCAAAGCGGGGGACGTTAATTCACCCCTCCACTTT. It yields the protein CASSKAGDVNSPLHF. The chain uses TRBV9 and TRBJ1-6; D may be TRBD1 (5 bases). The CDR3 consists of 15 residues. Germline CDR1 SGDLS, CDR2 YYNGEE. Trimming took 4 bases from V and 6 from J, leaving 14 bases between them.